This TCR beta chain originates from a study of molecular identifiers for immune sequencing clone quantification. Whole-study results and caveats: A shared barcode on identical TCR molecules could lead to underestimated sizes for highly expanded clones.

A CD8+CD4-CCR7+CD45RA+ phenotype served as the sorting definition for naive CD8 T cells. With 0 bases removed from V and 2 bases from J, the gap between germline ends came to 10 bases. The CDR3 length is 15 residues. Germline V CDR1 and CDR2: LGHNA, YSLEER. This clonotype came up many times. What it binds is unknown. For bulk TCR libraries, previously described methods and listed TCR primers were used. From the PCR reads, TCRdb called clonotypes with MiXCR, one entry per CDR3 protein. The repertoire includes under 600,000 distinct CDR3 sequences, under 30% of them detected once, and 0.76% sits in the top ten.

The sequencing input was naive CD8+ T cells from blood, with Jurkat cell RNA spiked in. Subset of the sample: FACS-sorted CD8+CD4-CCR7+CD45RA+ naive T cells. V is TRBV4-3 and J is TRBJ2-5; the D is unclear. The clonotype was recovered from a human donor in good health. Some libraries in this study had Jurkat cell RNA spiked in. Here the CDR3 reads CASSQDGRIQETQYF. DNA of the CDR3: TGCGCCAGCAGCCAAGATGGAAGGATACAAGAGACCCAGTACTTC.